This TCR beta chain was sequenced in a study of Graves' ophthalmopathy and Graves' hyperthyroidism (dated by TCRdb to between 2017 and 2018). For the wider study: Peripheral blood was collected before any treatment was given, at the time of initial diagnosis. T-cell repertoires of thyroid tissue and blood were compared in about 6 hyperthyroidism patients. A discovery set of 100 patients (around 45 ophthalmopathy, 55 to 60 stable hyperthyroidism) was enrolled to explore V-J signatures distinguishing ophthalmopathy from hyperthyroidism. To tell Graves' ophthalmopathy apart from Graves' hyperthyroidism, and to predict which patients would progress to ophthalmopathy, the study relied on TCR beta repertoire signatures. The roughly 100 discovery patients were randomly split 7:3 into training and test sets. In total, approximately 130 blood samples were TCR-sequenced: approximately 42 ophthalmopathy, around 75 hyperthyroidism and some 17 hyperthyroidism-to-ophthalmopathy patients. For independent validation, a separate cohort was made up of some 19 hyperthyroidism patients plus 17 patients who later progressed from hyperthyroidism to ophthalmopathy. After sampling, hyperthyroidism patients received methimazole starting at 30 mg daily, and ophthalmopathy patients received high-dose intravenous methylprednisolone.

The ophthalmopathy patients had moderately to severely active disease, with a Clinical Activity Score of 3 or higher, a NOSPECS grade of 4 or higher, and a disease duration of less than 3 months. Patients with other autoimmune diseases, uncontrolled infections, pregnancy or lactation were excluded from the study. Clinical symptoms, serum thyroxine, TRAb, thyroid ultrasound and orbital computed tomography were used for diagnosis. Ficoll-Paque density gradient centrifugation was used to isolate PBMCs from approximately 10 ml of fresh peripheral blood. Total RNA was extracted with Trizol reagent and quality-checked on an Agilent 2100 Bioanalyzer. The germline V gene (reference sequence) yields GTSNPN for CDR1 and SVGIG for CDR2. V is pared back by 0 bases and J by 5 bases, with 16 bases lying between the germline termini. The CDR3, from cysteine to phenylalanine, totals 16 residues. Only the CDR3 DNA stays, 48 bases, in frame from base 1.

This clonotype occurred many times. The specificity of this receptor is unknown. No quality values exist for individual bases; no much larger clone is one base distant. For repertoire sequencing, TCR beta CDR3 regions were amplified from RNA transcripts. The first round of RT-PCR was done with HTBI primers and the Qiagen OneStep RT-PCR kit, and was followed by a second round of multiplex PCR, then size selection and purification. Sequencing of the libraries was carried out on an Illumina HiSeq2000 in paired-end mode with 100 bp reads. Per the original workflow: SOAPnuke was used to process the reads, throwing out any read that had adapters, had uncalled bases, had a mean Phred below 15, or lacked an exact constant-primer or identifier match. High-quality paired reads were merged with COPE v1.2.5. Each unique nucleotide sequence was treated as a clonotype, and MiTCR v1.1 was used to align the clonotypes to the IMGT TRB V, D and J references. Analysis was restricted to V-J combinations with a frequency above 0.0001, which covered just over 98% of repertoires. A TCR clonal expansion and chaos score per V-J combination was defined as the ratio of F50 clonal expansion to chaos observed in the TCRdist matrix. Welch's t-statistics and random forest were used to narrow the features down to about a dozen V-J combinations, which were then fed into a naive Bayes classifier. The Morisita-Horn index was used to measure how similar the thyroid and blood repertoires were. TCRdb's own reprocessing of the public reads used fastp at Q25 and MiXCR and kept productive beta chains. A single entry per CDR3 protein holds the most common genes and DNA from its merged rows. Here the V and J calls rest on TCRdb's processing, not on the authors' analysis. The sample data list 200,000 to 250,000 distinct CDR3 sequences, and 20% to 25% of these were observed just once. Of the sample, around 40% falls within the top ten clones.

Broader findings and caveats from the paper: Sample size was not statistically predetermined, and group allocation was not concealed from the investigators. In validation, the model predicted ophthalmopathy progression with nearly 71% sensitivity and 72.22% specificity; roughly eleven predicted patients were CT-confirmed with GO in a median of 6.5 months. Most expanded thyroid clonotypes with a frequency above 0.001 also appeared in blood, which suggests that blood repertoires may reflect the immune response in the thyroid. In cross-validation, the 13-signature model distinguished ophthalmopathy from stable hyperthyroidism with around 90% sensitivity and 81% to 82% specificity, while in the test set the corresponding values were about 80% and 75%.

Source material: peripheral blood. Recombination connected TRBV30 to TRBJ2-2, and the D gene may be TRBD2, 5 bases matching. This receptor was taken from a woman between 50 and 59 years old with Graves' ophthalmopathy. Donor details come from another sample of the same person, matched by shared clones. This receptor carries the CDR3 CAWSVSGSLRTGELFF. The DNA sequence reads TGTGCCTGGAGTGTGAGTGGGAGTCTTAGGACCGGGGAGCTGTTTTTT. The reference TRBV30 and TRBJ2-2 proteins fill in what lies around the CDR3, so the full variable domain reads SQTIHQWPATLVQPVGSPLSLECTVEGTSNPNLYWYRQAAGRGLQLLFYSVGIGQISSEVPQNLSASRPQDRQFILSSKKLLLSDSGFYLCAWSVSGSLRTGELFFGEGSRLTVL.